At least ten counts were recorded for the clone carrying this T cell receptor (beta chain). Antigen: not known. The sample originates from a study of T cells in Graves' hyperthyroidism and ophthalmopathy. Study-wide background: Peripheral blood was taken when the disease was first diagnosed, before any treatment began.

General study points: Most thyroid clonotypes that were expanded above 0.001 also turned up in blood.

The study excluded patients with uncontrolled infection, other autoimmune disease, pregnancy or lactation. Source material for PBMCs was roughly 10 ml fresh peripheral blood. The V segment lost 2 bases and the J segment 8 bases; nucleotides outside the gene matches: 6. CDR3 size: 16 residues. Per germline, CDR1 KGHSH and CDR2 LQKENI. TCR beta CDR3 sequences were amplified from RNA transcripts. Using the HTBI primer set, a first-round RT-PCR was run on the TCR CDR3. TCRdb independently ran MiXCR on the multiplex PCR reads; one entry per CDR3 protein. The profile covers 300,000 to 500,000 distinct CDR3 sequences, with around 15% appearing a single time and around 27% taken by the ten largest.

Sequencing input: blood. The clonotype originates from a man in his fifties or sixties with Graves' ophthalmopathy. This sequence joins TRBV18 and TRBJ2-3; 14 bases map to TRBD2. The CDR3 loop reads CASSPKTSGRAVTQYF. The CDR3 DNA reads TGTGCCAGCTCACCAAAGACTAGCGGGAGGGCAGTTACGCAGTATTTT.